The 14 T cell receptor beta chains below come from one sample, sequenced in a study of blood T cell repertoires in COVID-19. Here immunoSEQ multiplex PCR was the method, and the copy in TCRdb shows in-frame clones only, minus some. The profile shows 110,000 to 150,000 clones, roughly three quarters of them singletons. Material for sequencing was peripheral blood. The receptor set was obtained from a woman aged 55-70 years with acute or convalescent COVID-19.

The CDR3 sequence: CASSFGGYQPQHF. CDR3 sequence (DNA): TGTGCCAGCAGTTTCGGGGGATACCAGCCCCAGCATTTT. The chain links TRBV12-3 or TRBV12-4 to TRBJ1-5; maybe TRBD1 (5 bases). The CDR3 contains 13 residues. Trimming pared 3 bases from V and 7 bases from J, leaving 10 bases between.

This clone was seen a few times. The CDR3 DNA reads TGTGCCAGCAGCAGGACAGGGGGAAAAATTGCAACTAATGAAAAACTGTTTTTT. It specifies CASSRTGGKIATNEKLFF. This chain joins TRBV5-7 and TRBJ1-4; 10 bases map to TRBD1. TRBV5-7 is placed among ORFs of uncertain function. Unmatched junction bases numbered 9, after V lost 4 bases and J lost 0 bases. This CDR3 comprises 18 residues.

The J gene is TRBJ2-1, the V gene TRBV6-5, with 8 bases lining up with TRBD2. The V segment lost 6 bases and the J segment 6 bases; nucleotides outside the gene matches: 10. Germline CDR1 reads MNHEY; CDR2 reads SVGAGI. CDR3 length: 15 residues. In nucleotides, the CDR3 is TGTGCCAGCAGCCCGGGTAGCGGGATACTCAATGAGCAGTTCTTC. Translation gives CASSPGSGILNEQFF.

The chain uses TRBV27 and TRBJ2-7; D is unclear. This CDR3 region has 14 residues. Germline CDR1 reads MNHEY; CDR2 reads SMNVEV (reference sequence). V was trimmed by 0 bases and J by 4 bases, leaving 10 bases between them. CDR3 DNA: TGTGCCAGCAGTTTATCGCGGTATTATTACGAGCAGTACTTC. Its translation is CASSLSRYYYEQYF.

This chain links TRBV29-1 with TRBJ2-7, with 8 bases that match TRBD2. The trim removed 4 bases at V and 2 bases at J, leaving 13 bases unmatched. In germline, CDR1 is SQVTM, CDR2 ANQGSEA. The CDR3 spans 16 residues. CDR3 in amino acids: CSVGASGFLGTYEQYF. The CDR3 bases are TGCAGCGTTGGGGCTAGCGGGTTCTTGGGGACCTACGAGCAGTACTTC.

This clone was observed a handful of times. This chain connects TRBV2 to TRBJ1-5; no definite D call. CDR3 size: 15 residues. CDR1 and CDR2 from the germline V gene are SNHLY and FYNNEI. Trimming took off 6 bases at V and 0 bases at J, with 12 bases between the two ends. CDR3 in amino acids: CASRREGNSNQPQHF. Here the CDR3 DNA reads TGTGCCAGCAGAAGGGAGGGTAATAGCAATCAGCCCCAGCATTTT.

The gene calls are TRBV7-9 and TRBJ2-3; the match to TRBD2 covers 9 bases. With V trimmed by 2 bases and J by 1 base, 7 bases remained unmatched. The CDR3 sequence is 17 residues long. Per germline, CDR1 SEHNR and CDR2 FQNEAQ (reference sequence). The CDR3, as DNA: TGTGCCAGCAGCTTAAGGGTAGCGGGAGCGGGCACAGATACGCAGTATTTT. It codes for CASSLRVAGAGTDTQYF.

The table lists this clone with a few counts. The chain joins TRBV15 to TRBJ1-5, with 9 bases aligning to TRBD1. The V segment lost 5 bases and the J segment 5 bases; nucleotides outside the gene matches: 7. Germline assignment: CDR1 LNHNV and CDR2 YYDKDF (reference sequence). The CDR3 has 15 amino acids. The CDR3 coding sequence is TGTGCCACCAGCGGCGAAACAGGGGGCTATCAGCCCCAGCATTTT. Translated, it gives CATSGETGGYQPQHF.

The gene calls are TRBV20-1 and TRBJ2-5; 7 nucleotides agree with TRBD2. Trimming at V came to 3 bases and at J to 5 bases, leaving 6 bases not matched to a gene. CDR3 length: 13 residues. Germline V CDR1 and CDR2: DFQATT, SNEGSKA (reference sequence). This CDR3 is CSASTWGGETQYF. The CDR3 DNA is TGCAGTGCTAGTACGTGGGGAGGGGAGACCCAGTACTTC.

This chain uses TRBV5-1 with TRBJ1-2; 8 nucleotides match TRBD1. The CDR3 is 14 residues long. J was trimmed by 8 bases and V by 4 bases; bases with no gene match: 10. Germline CDR1 reads SGHRS; CDR2 reads YFSETQ. The CDR3 coding sequence is TGCGCCAGCAGCCCCTTGACAGGGGTAAACGGCTACACCTTC. Amino acid sequence: CASSPLTGVNGYTF. The full variable domain, with the rest looked up from reference TRBV5-1 and TRBJ1-2, is KAGVTQTPRYLIKTRGQQVTLSCSPISGHRSVSWYQQTPGQGLQFLFEYFSETQRNKGNFPGRFSGRQFSNSRSEMNVSTLELGDSALYLCASSPLTGVNGYTFGSGTRLTVV.

The chain links TRBV13 to TRBJ1-2, with D perhaps matching TRBD1 (6 bases). CDR1 PRHDT and CDR2 FYEKMQ come from the germline V gene (reference sequence). This CDR3 comprises 15 residues. Trimming stripped 5 bases from V and 5 bases from J, with 18 bases between. The CDR3 is CASSPLWTAGYGYTF. CDR3 nucleotides: TGTGCCAGCAGCCCGCTCTGGACAGCTGGGTATGGCTACACCTTC. Using reference TRBV13 and TRBJ1-2 for the parts outside the CDR3, the full variable domain is AAGVIQSPRHLIKEKRETATLKCYPIPRHDTVYWYQQGPGQDPQFLISFYEKMQSDKGSIPDRFSAQQFSDYHSELNMSSLELGDSALYFCASSPLWTAGYGYTFGSGTRLTVV.

V and J are TRBV29-1 and TRBJ2-3; D remains ambiguous. Germline values: CDR1 SQVTM, CDR2 ANQGSEA. V lost 6 bases and J lost 5, with 21 bases in between. This CDR3 is built from 15 residues. The CDR3 loop reads CSVDSALSRRDTQYF. The DNA of the CDR3 is TGCAGCGTCGATTCTGCCCTGAGTAGAAGAGATACGCAGTATTTT.

This CDR3 reads CASRSSYEQYF. DNA for the CDR3: TGTGCCAGCAGGAGTTCCTACGAGCAGTACTTC. The rearrangement links TRBV6-5 to TRBJ2-7, with D unresolved. V lost 6 bases and J lost 1, with 4 bases in between. CDR3 length: 11 amino acids. Germline V lookup: CDR1 MNHEY, CDR2 SVGAGI.

This chain uses TRBV18 with TRBJ1-1, with 12 positions matching TRBD1. This CDR3 has 17 residues. CDR1 and CDR2 (germline): KGHSH, LQKENI. Unmatched junction bases numbered 11, after V lost 3 bases and J lost 6 bases. The CDR3 bases are TGTGCCAGCTCACCCCTAGGGACAGGGGGCACCAGCCCTGAAGCTTTCTTT. This gives the protein CASSPLGTGGTSPEAFF.